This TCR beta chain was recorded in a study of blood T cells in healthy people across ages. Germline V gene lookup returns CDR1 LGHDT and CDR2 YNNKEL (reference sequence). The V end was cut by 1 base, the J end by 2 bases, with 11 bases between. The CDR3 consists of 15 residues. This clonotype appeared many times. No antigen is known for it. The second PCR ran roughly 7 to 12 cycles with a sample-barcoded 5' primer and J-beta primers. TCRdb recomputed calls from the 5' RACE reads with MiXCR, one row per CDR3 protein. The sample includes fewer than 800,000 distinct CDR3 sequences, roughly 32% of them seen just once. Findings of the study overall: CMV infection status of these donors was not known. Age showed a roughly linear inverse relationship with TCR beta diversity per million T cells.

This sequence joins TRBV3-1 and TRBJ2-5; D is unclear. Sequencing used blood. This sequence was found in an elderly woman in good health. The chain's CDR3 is CASSQVGGTQETQYF. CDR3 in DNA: TGTGCCAGCAGCCAAGTCGGCGGAACACAAGAGACCCAGTACTTC.